This T cell receptor beta chain derives from a study of OX40 agonist ivuxolimab in advanced cancers. About the research overall: Checkpoint inhibitors had been given previously to under 50% of patients.

Sequencing was performed with immunoSEQ multiplex PCR; in TCRdb, only in-frame clones are kept and a portion is missing. The table includes over 70,000 clones, 65% to 90% detected once. This TCR was recovered from an adult with an advanced solid tumor such as melanoma, head and neck, liver or kidney cancer. This material consisted of CD4+ or CD8+ T cells sorted from blood, taken in a trial of the OX40 agonist ivuxolimab.

CDR3 sequence: CASGQSGLDEQFF. CDR3 bases: TGTGCCAGCGGACAGTCCGGTCTCGATGAGCAGTTCTTC. The chain recombines TRBV19 with TRBJ2-1; D possibly corresponds to TRBD1 (6 bases). The CDR3 totals 13 residues. Germline loops: CDR1 LNHDA, CDR2 SQIVND (reference sequence). V dropped 9 bases and J dropped 8 bases, with 17 bases sitting between them. Full variable domain (outside the CDR3, taken from reference TRBV19 and TRBJ2-1): DGGITQSPKYLFRKEGQNVTLSCEQNLNHDAMYWYRQDPGQGLRLIYYSQIVNDFQKGDIAEGYSVSREKKESFPLTVTSAQKNPTAFYLCASGQSGLDEQFFGPGTRLTVL.